This note documents a single T cell receptor beta chain sequence. This record comes from a study of T cell repertoires in ileal Crohn's disease. CDR1 and CDR2 (germline): MNHNS, SASEGT. V was shortened by 4 bases and J by 5 bases, with 3 bases between the two germline ends. The CDR3 has 12 residues. This table comes from immunoSEQ multiplex PCR, and its TCRdb copy is limited to in-frame clones, with some not included. This sample yields around 7,000 clones, of which 75% to 85% are seen a single time; around 27% belongs to the top ten. Sample time point: proximal margin of the surgical specimen (macroscopically non-inflamed).

This chain connects TRBV6-1 to TRBJ1-6; D uncertain. This sequence originates from an adult with Crohn's disease. Sequencing was carried out using ileal tissue. The CDR3 DNA reads TGTGCCAGCAGTGGGGATAATTCACCCCTCCACTTT. Its translation is CASSGDNSPLHF.